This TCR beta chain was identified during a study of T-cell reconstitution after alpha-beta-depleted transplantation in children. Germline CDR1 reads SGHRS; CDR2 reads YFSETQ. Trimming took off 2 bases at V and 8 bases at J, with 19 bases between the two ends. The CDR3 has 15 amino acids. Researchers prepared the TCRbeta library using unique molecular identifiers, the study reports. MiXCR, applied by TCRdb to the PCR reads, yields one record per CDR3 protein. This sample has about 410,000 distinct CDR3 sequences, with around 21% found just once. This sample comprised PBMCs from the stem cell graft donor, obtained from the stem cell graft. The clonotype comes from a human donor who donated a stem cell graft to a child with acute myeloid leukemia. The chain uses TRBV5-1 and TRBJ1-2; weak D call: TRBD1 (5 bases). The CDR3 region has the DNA TGCGCCAGCAGCTTATCCGTTCCAGGGCAATCCGGCTACACCTTC. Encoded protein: CASSLSVPGQSGYTF.